One and the same sample provided the 12 T cell receptor beta chains below, sequenced in a study of CD8 T cells in ankylosing spondylitis (dated by TCRdb to about 2017). The library was prepared using 5' RACE. Data came from an Illumina HiSeq 2500. The public reads were reprocessed in TCRdb via fastp at Q25 and MiXCR, keeping in-frame beta chains. Entries are consolidated by CDR3 protein sequence, retaining the most common genes and DNA. For this sample there are 300,000 to 350,000 distinct CDR3 sequences; approximately 10% appear just once. The ten largest clonotypes hold more than 7% of the sample. Sequenced sample: blood, either unsorted or a sorted T cell fraction (not recorded which). All receptors come from a female donor with ankylosing spondylitis or in good health (not recorded which).

At least ten counts were recorded for this clonotype. This chain connects TRBV7-9 to TRBJ1-1; no reliable D call. Trimming cost V 1 base and J 3 bases, with 6 bases left between them. From germline, CDR1 is SEHNR and CDR2 FQNEAQ (reference sequence). The CDR3 loop spans 13 amino acids. CDR3 amino acids: CASSLERYTEAFF. The CDR3 nucleotides read TGTGCCAGCAGCTTAGAACGATACACTGAAGCTTTCTTT. Looking up the rest from reference TRBV7-9 and TRBJ1-1 gives the full variable domain: DTGVSQNPRHKITKRGQNVTFRCDPISEHNRLYWYRQTLGQGPEFLTYFQNEAQLEKSRLLSDRFSAERPKGSFSTLEIQRTEQGDSAMYLCASSLERYTEAFFGQGTRLTVV.

A remark on this clonotype: At one end the junction does not follow the germline gene, possibly because of a read error. The V gene is TRBV20-1, the J gene TRBJ1-6, with 10 nucleotides matching TRBD1. This CDR3 has 17 amino acids. Germline V gene lookup returns CDR1 DFQATT and CDR2 SNEGSKA (reference sequence). This chain's CDR3 is CCASTTFGGTGVNLLHF. DNA of the CDR3: TGCTGTGCTAGCACTACCTTTGGCGGGACAGGGGTTAACCTGCTCCACTTT.

In this sample, this clonotype turned up many times. The chain has TRBV7-9 and TRBJ2-4; 7 bases are shared with TRBD1. The CDR3 covers 16 residues. V was clipped by 4 bases and J by 0 bases; unmatched bases: 6. The V gene's germline CDR1 is SEHNR and CDR2 FQNEAQ (reference sequence). The CDR3 is CASSSTGAEAKNIQYF. CDR3 nucleotides: TGTGCCAGCAGCTCAACAGGGGCGGAAGCCAAAAACATTCAGTACTTC.

In this sample, this clonotype turned up many times. The chain employs TRBV29-1 and TRBJ1-2, with 7 nucleotides matching TRBD1. This CDR3 is built from 15 residues. Trimming at V came to 7 bases and at J to 4 bases, leaving 15 bases not matched to a gene. In germline, CDR1 is SQVTM, CDR2 ANQGSEA. Here the CDR3 DNA reads TGCAGCGCCGTGATGACAGGGCAGGATTTCTATGGCTACACCTTC. The encoded protein is CSAVMTGQDFYGYTF. The full variable domain, rest sourced from reference TRBV29-1 and TRBJ1-2, is SAVISQKPSRDICQRGTSLTIQCQVDSQVTMMFWYRQQPGQSLTLIATANQGSEATYESGFVIDKFPISRPNLTFSTLTVSNMSPEDSSIYLCSAVMTGQDFYGYTFGSGTRLTVV.

There are a few counts of this clonotype. The chain is built from TRBV7-2 and TRBJ2-5; TRBD2 might be the D (7 bases). The CDR3 has 15 amino acids. Germline CDR1 and CDR2: SGHTA and FQGNSA. The ends were cut back, 5 bases at V and 5 bases at J, with 18 bases in the middle. CDR3 protein: CASSPLRGAMETQYF. The CDR3 region has the DNA TGTGCCAGCAGCCCTCTACGGGGGGCGATGGAGACCCAGTACTTC. The full variable domain, completed using reference TRBV7-2 and TRBJ2-5, is GAGVSQSPSNKVTEKGKDVELRCDPISGHTALYWYRQSLGQGLEFLIYFQGNSAPDKSGLPSDRFSAERTGGSVSTLTIQRTQQEDSAVYLCASSPLRGAMETQYFGPGTRLLVL.

The genes are TRBV10-3 and TRBJ2-1; 13 bases are shared with TRBD2. This CDR3 is 16 amino acids long. The germline gives CDR1 ENHRY, CDR2 SYGVKD. Germline trimming cut 7 bases from V and 5 bases from J; bases unmatched to any gene: 8. CDR3 nucleotides: TGTGCCATCACCGAAGGACTAGCGGGGGAGCACAATGAGCAGTTCTTC. Its protein is CAITEGLAGEHNEQFF.

The sample holds many counts of this clonotype. The genes are TRBV15 and TRBJ1-1; tentatively, D is TRBD1 (5 bases). V gave up 3 bases and J gave up 4 bases, with 15 bases separating them. The CDR3 length is 15 residues. Per the germline V gene, CDR1 is LNHNV and CDR2 is YYDKDF (reference sequence). In nucleotides, the CDR3 is TGTGCCACCAGCAGGCCCACAGGTCGGGGCACTGAAGCTTTCTTT. As protein: CATSRPTGRGTEAFF.

This clonotype was observed a handful of times. V gene TRBV18 combines with J gene TRBJ2-1; D may be TRBD1 or TRBD2 (6 bases each). The germline gives CDR1 KGHSH, CDR2 LQKENI. CDR3 length: 15 residues. The germline V and J ends were trimmed by 2 bases and 1 base, with 9 bases remaining between them. As DNA, the CDR3 is TGTGCCAGCTCACCAGGGGGGCATTCCTACAATGAGCAGTTCTTC. It encodes CASSPGGHSYNEQFF.

Details on this clonotype: With a much larger clone just one base away, this may be a read error. V is TRBV5-1 and J is TRBJ2-3, with D possibly being TRBD1 or TRBD2 (6 bases each). The CDR3 sequence is 15 residues long. Germline CDR1 and CDR2: SGHRS and YFSETQ. CDR3 nucleotides: TGCGCCTGCAGCTATGACGGGGGCAGCACAGATACGCAGTATTTT. Protein: CACSYDGGSTDTQYF.

This clonotype occurred many times. This chain connects TRBV5-1 to TRBJ2-2, with 10 bases aligning to TRBD2. V gave up 4 bases and J gave up 4 bases; unmatched junction bases: 4. The germline V gene has CDR1 SGHRS and CDR2 YFSETQ. The CDR3 covers 15 residues. CDR3 sequence (DNA): TGCGCCAGCAGCCAGGGACTAGCGAGCACCGGGGAGCTGTTTTTT. Protein sequence: CASSQGLASTGELFF.

The chain has TRBV6-2 or TRBV6-3 and TRBJ1-1, with 11 bases fitting TRBD1. Germline V lookup: CDR1 MNHEY, CDR2 SVGEGT. The J segment lost 4 bases and the V segment lost 4 bases, leaving 20 bases of the junction unmatched. The CDR3 length is 20 residues. CDR3 DNA sequence: TGTGCCAGCAGTTCTCCTAGCGGGACAGGGGGAAAGGATCAGGGCACTGAAGCTTTCTTT. Residues: CASSSPSGTGGKDQGTEAFF.

This clonotype was found many times. The chain carries TRBV20-1 and TRBJ2-1, with 14 bases that match TRBD2. The CDR3 has 18 amino acids. The germline V gene has CDR1 DFQATT and CDR2 SNEGSKA (reference sequence). The CDR3 bases are TGCAGCCACATCATCGGGACTAGCGGGAGAACAAGCAATAGTGAGCAGTTCTTC. Its translation is CSHIIGTSGRTSNSEQFF.